Listed below are T cell receptor beta chains from one sample, sequenced in a study of early T cells in non-severe SARS-CoV-2 infection. One entry per CDR3 protein results from TCRdb running MiXCR on the 5' RACE reads. Among about 64,000 distinct CDR3 sequences listed, roughly 21% were seen once. The sample was whole blood, taken at baseline. Receptor source: an adult who was a healthcare worker with PCR-confirmed SARS-CoV-2 infection or an uninfected control (not recorded which). CDR3s include the opening cysteine and the closing phenylalanine or tryptophan. The D gene is left open where the match is weak. Clone size, where shown, is once, few, many, or a class for clones that have expanded.

TRBJ1-2	-	-	TRBV3-1	TGTGCCAGCAGCCAAGAAGAGGGTATAGGAGGCTACACCTTC	CASSQEEGIGGYTF
TRBJ2-3	TRBD1	few	TRBV5-1	TGCGCCAGCAGCTTGGGGGGACAGGTCACAGATACGCAGTATTTT	CASSLGGQVTDTQYF
TRBJ2-5	-	many	TRBV4-2	TGTGCCAGCAGCGGAGGCCTCCAAGAGACCCAGTACTTC	CASSGGLQETQYF
TRBJ2-3	-	-	TRBV2	TGTGCCAGCAGTGAAAGTTTGGGGTCTCGCACAGATACGCAGTATTTT	CASSESLGSRTDTQYF
TRBJ2-1	TRBD1	few	TRBV3-1	TGTGCCAGCAGCCGCTCAGGACAGGGAAGAAGTGAGCAGTTCTTC	CASSRSGQGRSEQFF
TRBJ2-5	-	-	TRBV4-1	TGCGCCAGCAGCCGCGACACAGGGCGAGAGACCCAGTACTTC	CASSRDTGRETQYF
TRBJ1-4	-	-	TRBV4-1	TGCGCCAGCAGCCAAGGCGGACTGGGGACGGGGAAACTGTTTTTT	CASSQGGLGTGKLFF
TRBJ2-1	-	-	TRBV20-1	TGCAGTGCTAGGCCGGTACGCTCCTACAATGAGCAGTTCTTC	CSARPVRSYNEQFF
TRBJ1-6	-	-	TRBV12-3/TRBV12-4	TGTGCCAGCAGTTTGCCATCCGGATCACCCCTCCACTTT	CASSLPSGSPLHF
TRBJ1-2	TRBD1	few	TRBV27	TGTGCCAGCAGTTTGCAGGGGGAGACCTTCTATGGCTACACCTTC	CASSLQGETFYGYTF
TRBJ2-1	TRBD1	few	TRBV29-1	TGCAGCGTTGTGAGGGACAGGATTTACAATGAGCAGTTCTTC	CSVVRDRIYNEQFF
TRBJ1-1	-	many	TRBV9	TGTGCCAGCAGCACCCAGGCAGGGGCGGCCACTGAAGCTTTCTTT	CASSTQAGAATEAFF
TRBJ2-1	-	-	TRBV24-1	TGTGCCACCAGTGATGCTGGTCGGAATGAGCAGTTCTTC	CATSDAGRNEQFF
TRBJ1-1	-	-	TRBV7-9	TGTGCCAGCAGCGAAAACAGCCGAGCCACTGAAGCTTTCTTT	CASSENSRATEAFF
TRBJ2-2	-	few	TRBV19	TGTGCCAGTAGTATGGGAAACACCGGGGAGCTGTTTTTT	CASSMGNTGELFF
TRBJ2-3	TRBD1	-	TRBV24-1	TGTGCCACCTCCTCGGGACAGGGTACAGATACGCAGTATTTT	CATSSGQGTDTQYF
TRBJ1-2	-	many	TRBV20-1	TGCAGTGCTAGAGACCTCAGGGCTTCGTATGGCTACACCTTC	CSARDLRASYGYTF
TRBJ2-2	TRBD1	few	TRBV9	TGTGCCAGCAGCGAGGGCGGAGGACAGGGGGCCGGCGGGGAGCTGTTTTTT	CASSEGGGQGAGGELFF
TRBJ2-1	-	-	TRBV29-1	TGCAGCGTCCGCCGGACTTTTTATGAGCAGTTCTTC	CSVRRTFYEQFF
TRBJ2-7	TRBD2	-	TRBV7-9	TGTGCCAGCAGCTTTTCGACTAGCGGGGAGTACGAGCAGTACTTC	CASSFSTSGEYEQYF
TRBJ1-4	-	few	TRBV3-1	TGTGCCAGCAGCCGCGGGGGAACGGAAAAACTGTTTTTT	CASSRGGTEKLFF
TRBJ2-3	TRBD2	-	TRBV27	TGTGCCAGCAGTTTGGGCGGGGGATTCACAGATACGCAGTATTTT	CASSLGGGFTDTQYF
TRBJ1-1	-	-	TRBV9	TGTGCCAGCAGCGTAGGGGCTGACTGGATGAACACTGAAGCTTTCTTT	CASSVGADWMNTEAFF
TRBJ1-6	TRBD1	-	TRBV28	TGTGCCAGCAGTCCGCAGACAGGGGGCGATTCACCCCTCCACTTT	CASSPQTGGDSPLHF
TRBJ1-2	-	-	TRBV5-1	TGCGCCAGCAGCTTAGGGGCCTATGGCTACACCTTC	CASSLGAYGYTF
TRBJ2-4	-	few	TRBV12-3/TRBV12-4	TGTGCCAGCAGTAGGGGGACATGGGACATTCAGTACTTC	CASSRGTWDIQYF
TRBJ2-5	TRBD1	few	TRBV7-8	TGTGCCAGCAGCGGGGACAGGGACGAGACCCAGTACTTC	CASSGDRDETQYF
TRBJ2-2	-	few	TRBV7-3	TGTGCCAGCAGCCCATCTAGCGTCGGGGAGCTGTTTTTT	CASSPSSVGELFF
TRBJ2-3	-	-	TRBV24-1	TGTGCCACCAGTGAGTCGACCTACGACGAGGATACGCAGTATTTT	CATSESTYDEDTQYF
TRBJ2-3	-	few	TRBV7-2	TGTGCCAGCACCTCACCGGGCCTAGGGACAGATACGCAGTATTTT	CASTSPGLGTDTQYF
TRBJ2-3	-	-	TRBV19	TGTGCCAGTAGTATAGCCGGGGAGGTGTATTTT	CASSIAGEVYF
TRBJ1-5	-	-	TRBV2	TGTGCCAGCAGTGCAGGGGCAGGGCAGCCCCAGCATTTT	CASSAGAGQPQHF
TRBJ2-3	-	many	TRBV10-2	TGCGCCAGCAGTGAGTCGAACGCGGGGACGCCTAGGGGTTTT	CASSESNAGTPRGF
TRBJ2-1	-	few	TRBV7-6	TGTGCCAGCAGCGCCAGAGTGGACGACTACAATGAGCAGTTCTTC	CASSARVDDYNEQFF
TRBJ2-1	-	-	TRBV7-2	TGTGCCAGCAGCAGATTCCGGGGGGCCACCTACAATGAGCAGTTCTTC	CASSRFRGATYNEQFF
TRBJ2-1	TRBD2	few	TRBV3-1	TGTGCCAGCAGCCCTCGAAGGGCTAGCGGAGATGAGCAGTTCTTC	CASSPRRASGDEQFF
TRBJ2-5	-	-	TRBV12-3/TRBV12-4	TGTGCCAGCTCCGGGGCGAGGCAAGAGACCCAGTACTTC	CASSGARQETQYF
TRBJ2-1	TRBD1	-	TRBV29-1	TGCAGCGGATCCCGGGACAGGTACAATGAGCAGTTCTTC	CSGSRDRYNEQFF
TRBJ2-4	-	few	TRBV3-1	TGTGCCAGCAGCCCTCCGGGGGAGGCCAAAAACATTCAGTACTTC	CASSPPGEAKNIQYF
TRBJ2-3	-	-	TRBV7-9	TGTGCCAGCAGCTTATACGACAACACAGATACGCAGTATTTT	CASSLYDNTDTQYF
TRBJ1-4	TRBD1	-	TRBV10-3	TGTGCCATCAGAGCAGGGGGCGAGAGTGAAAAACTGTTTTTT	CAIRAGGESEKLFF
TRBJ2-2	-	-	TRBV4-1	TGCGCCAGCAGCCAAGGAAAAGGGGGGTACACCGGGGAGCTGTTTTTT	CASSQGKGGYTGELFF
TRBJ2-7	TRBD1	-	TRBV3-1	TGTGCCAGCAGCCCACCGGACAGGGGGATCCAGTACTTC	CASSPPDRGIQYF
TRBJ1-2	-	few	TRBV6-2/TRBV6-3	TGTGCCAGCAGTTACGGACCGGCATACTATGGCTACACCTTC	CASSYGPAYYGYTF
TRBJ2-1	TRBD2	few	TRBV7-3	TGTGCCAGCGGCGCTAGCGGGGCCACTTACAATGAGCAGTTCTTC	CASGASGATYNEQFF
TRBJ1-1	TRBD1	-	TRBV12-3/TRBV12-4	TGTGCCAGCAGTCCAGGACAGGGGAGGGGGCCTGAAGCTTTCTTT	CASSPGQGRGPEAFF
TRBJ2-7	-	-	TRBV5-4	TGTGCCAGCAGCGGGACCTCCTACGAGCAGTACTTC	CASSGTSYEQYF
TRBJ2-3	-	medium-sized	TRBV7-9	TGTGCCAGCAGCGCTGAAGATACGCAGTATTTT	CASSAEDTQYF
TRBJ2-5	TRBD1	few	TRBV11-1	TGTGCCAGCAGCTTTGGGGACAGACTGGAGACCCAGTACTTC	CASSFGDRLETQYF
TRBJ2-1	TRBD2	-	TRBV24-1	TGTGCCACCAGTGCCGCCGGGAGGGACACCTACAATGAGCAGTTCTTC	CATSAAGRDTYNEQFF
TRBJ2-3	-	-	TRBV5-1	TGCGCCAGCAGCTTTCAATACCAGGGCGGCACAGATACGCAGTATTTT	CASSFQYQGGTDTQYF
TRBJ1-3	-	-	TRBV7-9	TGTGCCAGCAGCCCAATAGTCGGCACGCTTAGCGGCACCATATATTTT	CASSPIVGTLSGTIYF
TRBJ1-5	-	-	TRBV3-2	TGTGCCAGCAGCCTGTCGAGGTCCGGCTATCAGCCCCAGCATTTT	CASSLSRSGYQPQHF
TRBJ2-3	TRBD2	-	TRBV18	TGTGCCAGCCAGACTAGCGGGACCAACACAGATACGCAGTATTTT	CASQTSGTNTDTQYF
TRBJ2-3	-	-	TRBV7-8	TGTGCCAGCAGCGCAGACGGGGGCACAGATACGCAGTATTTT	CASSADGGTDTQYF